The sequence of this T cell receptor beta chain was determined in a study of blood T cells in healthy people across ages. Broader study findings: Among T cells, TCR beta diversity per million cells dropped roughly linearly as age rose. Among long-lived donors, naive CD4+ cells were more numerous and diversity higher than in aged donors.

This clonotype appeared many times. The antigen is not known. With a J-beta primer mix and a sample-barcoded 5' primer, a second PCR ran roughly 6 to 11 cycles. Sequencing recovered at least 3 million CDR3-containing paired-end reads from each sample. Each CDR3 protein is one row after TCRdb ran MiXCR on the 5' RACE reads. The table lists hundreds of thousands of distinct CDR3 sequences, roughly half of them singletons. The CDR3 consists of 14 residues. Germline CDR1 is SGHKS and CDR2 is YYEKEE (reference sequence). The V segment lost 4 bases and the J segment 10 bases; nucleotides outside the gene matches: 7. Each of the donors had about 9.9 milliliters of peripheral blood drawn into EDTA-treated Vacutainer tubes.

The sequence came from an elderly woman in good health. This sequence joins TRBV5-5 and TRBJ1-6; 8 positions agree with TRBD1. Sequenced material: blood. The chain's CDR3 is CASSTGTGRSPLHF. The CDR3 nucleotides read TGTGCCAGCAGCACCGGGACAGGCCGGTCACCCCTCCACTTT. The full variable domain, rest sourced from reference TRBV5-5 and TRBJ1-6, is DAGVTQSPTHLIKTRGQQVTLRCSPISGHKSVSWYQQVLGQGPQFIFQYYEKEERGRGNFPDRFSARQFPNYSSELNVNALLLGDSALYLCASSTGTGRSPLHFGNGTRLTVT.